This T cell receptor beta chain comes out of a study of Tregs in tolerant kidney transplant recipients. The nonmyeloablative bone marrow transplants came from related graft donors, with transient mixed chimerism. For this clone: The antigen remains unidentified.

Germline assignment: CDR1 SGHTA and CDR2 FQGNSA. V trimming: 2 bases; J trimming: 3 bases; junction bases outside the gene matches: 4. CDR3 size: 14 residues. Study-level results: Biological reproducibility was not directly addressed, but technical replication error appeared minimal. Nucleotide sequences could not be compared across some patients' samples due to primer changes.

TCRdb's table, derived via immunoSEQ multiplex PCR, lists solely in-frame clones and lacks some. This sample has roughly 64,000 clones, with 87% found just once. This specimen was CD4+ T cells from blood (PBMCs), taken 6 months after the transplant. The TCR was taken from a human patient who received a combined kidney and bone marrow transplant. Some T cells may be supplied by the graft donor. The chain employs TRBV7-2 and TRBJ2-7; 7 positions match TRBD2. The CDR3, as DNA: TGTGCCAGCAGCTTAAGGGAGGGCCGCTACGAGCAGTACTTC. Its protein product is CASSLREGRYEQYF.